The 30 T cell receptor beta chains in this list originate from one sample, sequenced in a study of T cell responses to AZD1222 COVID-19 vaccine. Clones were read by immunoSEQ multiplex PCR, and TCRdb kept only the in-frame ones, dropping some. The data contain some 120,000 clones, around 87% of them seen just once; the ten biggest clones take up about 12%. Sequenced here: peripheral blood, sampled on day 0 of AZD1222 vaccination. The receptors were gathered from an adult in good health.

The rearrangement joins TRBV2 to TRBJ2-5, with 7 bases lining up with TRBD2. The CDR3 loop spans 14 amino acids. The trim removed 7 bases at V and 5 bases at J, leaving 10 bases unmatched. Germline V lookup: CDR1 SNHLY, CDR2 FYNNEI. CDR3 sequence: CASIRTSVGETQYF. The CDR3 region has the DNA TGTGCCAGCATCCGCACTAGCGTTGGGGAGACCCAGTACTTC.

Within the sample, this clone is medium-sized (0.01 to 0.1%). V is TRBV25-1 and J is TRBJ1-3; D is ambiguous. Trimming pared 3 bases from V and 0 bases from J, leaving 6 bases between. The CDR3 runs to 14 residues. Germline V gene sequence: CDR1 MGHDK, CDR2 SYGVNS. Written as DNA, the CDR3 is TGTGCCAGCAGTGAGGAGCGCTCTGGAAACACCATATATTTT. Its protein is CASSEERSGNTIYF. Looking up the rest from reference TRBV25-1 and TRBJ1-3 gives the full variable domain: EADIYQTPRYLVIGTGKKITLECSQTMGHDKMYWYQQDPGMELHLIHYSYGVNSTEKGDLSSESTVSRIRTEHFPLTLESARPSHTSQYLCASSEERSGNTIYFGEGSWLTVV.

The J gene is TRBJ1-5, the V gene TRBV5-6, with 8 bases fitting TRBD1. CDR3 length: 14 residues. Germline V CDR1 and CDR2: SGHDT, YYEEEE. V shed 3 bases and J 3 bases; nucleotides not matched to a gene: 2. CDR3 DNA sequence: TGTGCCAGCAGCTACAGGGGGTACAATCAGCCCCAGCATTTT. Amino acid sequence: CASSYRGYNQPQHF.

DNA of the CDR3: TGTGCCAGCACCCCAGGGGGCAGCAAGAATGAAAAACTGTTTTTT. This gives the protein CASTPGGSKNEKLFF. The chain is built from TRBV6-6 and TRBJ1-4; 8 positions agree with TRBD1. V shed 7 bases, J shed 5 bases, and the junction held 9 bases outside the gene matches. Germline V gene lookup returns CDR1 MNHNY and CDR2 SVGAGI (reference sequence). The CDR3 is 15 amino acids.

V gene TRBV27 combines with J gene TRBJ1-2; D may be TRBD1 (5 bases). Germline-derived CDR1 and CDR2 are MNHEY and SMNVEV (reference sequence). CDR3 length: 13 residues. Deletions cut 4 bases from V and 2 bases from J, with 8 bases between. The chain's CDR3 is CASSWEGNYGYTF. CDR3 in DNA: TGTGCCAGCAGTTGGGAGGGGAACTATGGCTACACCTTC.

The CDR3 spells CASSRKGGNTEAFF. Written as DNA, the CDR3 is TGTGCCAGCAGCAGGAAGGGAGGGAACACTGAAGCTTTCTTT. The gene calls are TRBV7-3 and TRBJ1-1; no firm D call. The CDR3 has 14 amino acids. CDR1 and CDR2 (germline): SGHTA, FQGTGA. Trimming pared 5 bases from V and 1 base from J, leaving 11 bases between.

V and J are TRBV28 and TRBJ2-7; D remains unclear. Trimming shortened V by 3 bases and J by 3 bases, and 6 bases separated the two germline ends. The CDR3 is 12 residues long. Germline CDR1 is MDHEN and CDR2 is SYDVKM. In DNA form, the CDR3 reads TGTGCCAGCAGTTTCAACCTCTACGAGCAGTACTTC. It encodes CASSFNLYEQYF.

This chain joins TRBV4-3 and TRBJ1-1, with D tentatively TRBD1 (5 bases). Germline V gene data show CDR1 as LGHNA and CDR2 as YSLEER. The CDR3 length is 14 residues. The ends were cut back, 1 base at V and 6 bases at J, with 12 bases in the middle. The CDR3 protein is CASSQVPGRAEAFF. DNA of the CDR3: TGCGCCAGCAGCCAAGTCCCAGGGAGGGCTGAAGCTTTCTTT.

The chain combines TRBV6-2 or TRBV6-3 with TRBJ1-5; maybe TRBD1 (6 bases). Germline CDR1 reads MNHEY; CDR2 reads SVGEGT. The CDR3 covers 16 residues. V lost 6 bases and J lost 0, with 15 bases in between. The CDR3: CASSWTATLSNQPQHF. Written as DNA, the CDR3 is TGTGCCAGCAGCTGGACAGCGACTCTTAGCAATCAGCCCCAGCATTTT.

The rearrangement uses TRBV7-2 and TRBJ2-5; TRBD1 aligns across 8 bases. Germline V gene sequence: CDR1 SGHTA, CDR2 FQGNSA. CDR3 length: 14 amino acids. Trimming cost V 7 bases and J 5 bases; bases outside gene matches: 9. In nucleotides, the CDR3 is TGTGCCAGCACCCCTAGCAGGGGGCGGGAGACCCAGTACTTC. Translating it yields CASTPSRGRETQYF.

The V gene is TRBV29-1, the J gene TRBJ1-2; 9 bases align to TRBD1. The ends lost 4 bases at V and 6 bases at J; junction bases unmatched: 12. The CDR3 spans 15 residues. Germline V gene sequence: CDR1 SQVTM, CDR2 ANQGSEA. The CDR3 coding sequence is TGCAGCGTTGGATCAAGGACAGGGGATAGACATGGCTACACCTTC. Encoded protein: CSVGSRTGDRHGYTF. The variable domain in full, completed from reference TRBV29-1 and TRBJ1-2, reads SAVISQKPSRDICQRGTSLTIQCQVDSQVTMMFWYRQQPGQSLTLIATANQGSEATYESGFVIDKFPISRPNLTFSTLTVSNMSPEDSSIYLCSVGSRTGDRHGYTFGSGTRLTVV.

The CDR3 protein is CASSLDRSPNQPQHF. DNA of the CDR3: TGTGCCAGCAGCTTGGACAGGTCCCCGAATCAGCCCCAGCATTTT. The chain joins TRBV11-2 to TRBJ1-5, with TRBD1 identical over 7 bases. From germline, CDR1 is SGHAT and CDR2 FQNNGV. V trimming: 3 bases; J trimming: 4 bases; junction bases outside the gene matches: 6. The CDR3 sequence is 15 residues long.

The J gene is TRBJ2-1, the V gene TRBV6-6; 9 nucleotides match TRBD2. Germline V gene lookup returns CDR1 MNHNY and CDR2 SVGAGI (reference sequence). CDR3 length: 15 residues. Trimming removed 4 bases from V and 7 bases from J; junction bases left unmatched: 8. The CDR3 sequence is CASSWLAGAGNEQFF. The CDR3 nucleotides are TGTGCCAGCAGTTGGTTAGCGGGGGCGGGAAATGAGCAGTTCTTC.

This clone was found once. The rearrangement links TRBV6-2 or TRBV6-3 to TRBJ2-1; 9 bases fit TRBD2. The trim removed 2 bases at V and 9 bases at J, leaving 8 bases unmatched. The CDR3 contains 15 residues. Looked up from germline, CDR1 is MNHEY and CDR2 is SVGEGT. CDR3 sequence (DNA): TGTGCCAGCAGTTACCCCCCCGCGGGAGGGTCTGAGCAGTTCTTC. Its protein is CASSYPPAGGSEQFF.

As regards this clone: The identical CDR3 is also encoded by other nucleotide sequences in the sample. This chain uses TRBV28 with TRBJ1-1, with D maybe TRBD1 (5 bases). Germline V lookup: CDR1 MDHEN, CDR2 SYDVKM. The CDR3 covers 13 residues. V was clipped by 3 bases and J by 5 bases, with 10 bases between them. CDR3 loop: CASSFSGETEAFF. As DNA, the CDR3 is TGTGCCAGCAGTTTTTCGGGGGAGACTGAAGCTTTCTTT.

The table lists this clone with a few counts. The CDR3 here is CASTQDSTYNEQFF. The CDR3 coding sequence is TGTGCCAGTACCCAGGACTCCACCTACAATGAGCAGTTCTTC. This rearrangement joins TRBV19 to TRBJ2-1, with a possible D match to TRBD2 (5 bases). Germline CDR1 LNHDA, CDR2 SQIVND (reference sequence). The CDR3 runs 14 residues. With 7 bases removed from V and 2 bases from J, the gap between germline ends came to 12 bases.

The chain combines TRBV3-1 (or the pseudogene TRBV3-2) with TRBJ2-1; D unresolved. Germline lookup yields CDR1 LGHDT and CDR2 YNNKEL (reference sequence). This CDR3 is built from 12 residues. Deletions cut 1 base from V and 5 bases from J, with 3 bases between. In nucleotides, the CDR3 is TGTGCCAGCAGCCAAGTGCACAATGAGCAGTTCTTC. It codes for CASSQVHNEQFF.

The chain couples TRBV7-9 to TRBJ2-2, with TRBD1 matching 7 bases. Germline loops: CDR1 SEHNR, CDR2 FQNEAQ (reference sequence). V shed 5 bases and J 1 base; nucleotides not matched to a gene: 1. The CDR3 totals 14 residues. CDR3 in amino acids: CASSRTGNTGELFF. In nucleotides, the CDR3 is TGTGCCAGCAGCCGGACAGGGAACACCGGGGAGCTGTTTTTT.

V gene TRBV5-1 combines with J gene TRBJ2-7; TRBD2 agrees at 9 bases. In germline, CDR1 is SGHRS, CDR2 YFSETQ. The CDR3 consists of 16 residues. Germline trimming cut 3 bases from V and 5 bases from J; bases unmatched to any gene: 12. CDR3 sequence: CASSSRGSGSIHEQYF. Written as DNA, the CDR3 is TGCGCCAGCAGCTCACGGGGTAGCGGGAGTATCCACGAGCAGTACTTC.

This chain joins TRBV19 and TRBJ2-1, with D tentatively TRBD2 (7 bases). This CDR3 is built from 15 residues. Trimming cost V 4 bases and J 13 bases, with 23 bases left between them. Germline V lookup: CDR1 LNHDA, CDR2 SQIVND (reference sequence). The CDR3 spells CASSTPTVYGGGQFF. In DNA form, the CDR3 reads TGTGCCAGTAGTACCCCGACCGTTTATGGGGGGGGCCAGTTCTTC.

This clone has just one count. The chain is built from TRBV28 and TRBJ1-1, with D possibly being TRBD1 (6 bases). Germline V lookup: CDR1 MDHEN, CDR2 SYDVKM. CDR3 length equals 11 residues. The V and J ends lost 7 bases and 8 bases respectively, with 11 bases between them. The CDR3 loop reads CASNRDIEAFF. DNA of the CDR3: TGTGCCAGCAACCGGGACATAGAAGCTTTCTTT.

With regard to this clone: Mismatch with germline at one junction end may stem from a read error. In nucleotides, the CDR3 is TGTGCCAACAGTGACGGTTACACCATATATTTT. It yields the protein CANSDGYTIYF. The V and J genes are TRBV6-4 and TRBJ1-3; unclear D gene. This CDR3 has 11 residues. The germline gives CDR1 MRHNA, CDR2 SNTAGT.

About this clone itself: The junction shows a germline mismatch at one end, possibly a read error. The V call is TRBV7-2, the J call TRBJ2-1; 12 positions agree with TRBD2. Germline loops: CDR1 SGHTA, CDR2 FQGNSA. The CDR3 covers 14 residues. CDR3 amino acids: CASSLAGGYNEQFF. CDR3 nucleotides: TGTGCCAGCAGCCTAGCGGGAGGGTACAATGAGCAGTTCTTC.

In its sample, this clone was seen a few times. The rearrangement uses TRBV25-1 and TRBJ1-5; maybe TRBD1 (5 bases). Trimming shortened V by 4 bases and J by 1 base, and 8 bases separated the two germline ends. The CDR3 contains 14 residues. CDR1 and CDR2 from the germline V gene are MGHDK and SYGVNS. The CDR3: CASSGGGSNQPQHF. The CDR3 coding sequence is TGTGCCAGCAGTGGGGGGGGAAGCAATCAGCCCCAGCATTTT.

There are many counts of this clone. The chain carries TRBV9 and TRBJ2-1; 7 bases align to TRBD2. The CDR3 has 12 residues. Germline V CDR1 and CDR2: SGDLS, YYNGEE. V dropped 4 bases and J dropped 8; count of bases not matched to a gene: 3. The CDR3 sequence: CASSSRGDEQFF. In DNA form, the CDR3 reads TGTGCCAGCAGCTCCCGGGGGGATGAGCAGTTCTTC.

The rearrangement uses TRBV4-2 and TRBJ2-3; weak D call: TRBD2 (5 bases). With 1 base removed from V and 1 base from J, the gap between germline ends came to 6 bases. The length of the CDR3 is 14 residues. CDR1 and CDR2 (germline): LGHNA, YNFKEQ. The CDR3 loop is CASSQGRGTDTQYF. CDR3 in DNA: TGTGCCAGCAGCCAAGGGCGGGGCACAGATACGCAGTATTTT.

The rearrangement joins TRBV27 to TRBJ1-5; TRBD1 aligns across 9 bases. Germline CDR1 is MNHEY and CDR2 is SMNVEV (reference sequence). CDR3 length: 15 residues. The V segment lost 5 bases and the J segment 3 bases; nucleotides outside the gene matches: 5. The CDR3 region has the DNA TGTGCCAGCAGTGTTACAGGGGGCATCAATCAGCCCCAGCATTTT. Translating it yields CASSVTGGINQPQHF.

The rearrangement links TRBV30 to TRBJ2-1, with 8 bases fitting TRBD2. The germline V gene has CDR1 GTSNPN and CDR2 SVGIG (reference sequence). The CDR3 totals 11 residues. V lost 4 bases and J lost 10; bases outside the gene matches: 3. CDR3 sequence reads: CAWTGLAEQFF. The CDR3 nucleotides are TGTGCCTGGACCGGACTAGCAGAGCAGTTCTTC.

The V call is TRBV6-4, the J call TRBJ1-1; 9 bases line up with TRBD1. CDR3 length equals 14 residues. Losses at the gene ends were 6 bases for V and 5 bases for J; bases not matched to a gene: 7. The germline V gene has CDR1 MRHNA and CDR2 SNTAGT. The CDR3 here is CASSRGQGETEAFF. The CDR3 coding sequence is TGTGCCAGCAGCAGGGGACAGGGAGAGACTGAAGCTTTCTTT.

This clone was seen only once. The genes are TRBV29-1 and TRBJ2-3; D ambiguous. The germline gives CDR1 SQVTM, CDR2 ANQGSEA. The CDR3 has 16 amino acids. Trimming removed 3 bases at V and 0 bases at J, with 16 bases between. The CDR3 sequence: CSVDIPLAGSTDTQYF. The CDR3 nucleotides read TGCAGCGTTGACATACCATTGGCAGGTAGCACAGATACGCAGTATTTT.